This TCR beta chain appears in the sequencing data of a study of cytomegalovirus exposure and HLA in healthy donors. Notes on the study in general: In a later analysis, the majority of CMV-associated beta chains seemingly showed HLA restriction.

As to this clone: Its antigen is undetermined.

Germline CDR1 and CDR2: ENHRY and SYGVKD. CDR3 size: 13 residues. Trimming cost V 2 bases and J 6 bases, with 10 bases left between them. Vbeta (60) and Jbeta (13) primers were used in the PCR. TCRdb keeps only in-frame clones here, not all; method: immunoSEQ multiplex PCR. Of more than 95,000 clones in the sample, approximately 83% are singletons; the top ten hold roughly 6.1%. V is TRBV10-3 and J is TRBJ1-1; D unresolved. The TCR originated in a man younger than 35 in good health and CMV-seronegative. The sample consisted of PBMCs. The chain's CDR3 is CAISEGVAAEAFF. DNA of the CDR3: TGTGCCATCAGTGAGGGAGTGGCCGCTGAAGCTTTCTTT.